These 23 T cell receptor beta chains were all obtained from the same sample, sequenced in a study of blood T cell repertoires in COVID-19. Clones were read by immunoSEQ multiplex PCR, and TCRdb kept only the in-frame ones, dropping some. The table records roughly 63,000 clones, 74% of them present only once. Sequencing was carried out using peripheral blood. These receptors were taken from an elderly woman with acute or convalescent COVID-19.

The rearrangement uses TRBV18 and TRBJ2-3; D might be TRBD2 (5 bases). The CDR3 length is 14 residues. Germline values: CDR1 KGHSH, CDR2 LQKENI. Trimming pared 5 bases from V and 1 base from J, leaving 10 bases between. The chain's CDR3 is CASSNSGGTDTQYF. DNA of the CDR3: TGTGCCAGCTCAAATTCCGGGGGCACAGATACGCAGTATTTT.

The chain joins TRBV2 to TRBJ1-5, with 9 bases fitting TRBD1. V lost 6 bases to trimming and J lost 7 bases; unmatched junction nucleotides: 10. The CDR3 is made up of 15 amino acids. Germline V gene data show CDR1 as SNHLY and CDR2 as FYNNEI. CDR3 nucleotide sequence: TGTGCCAGCAGCCTCTTTGGACAGGGGTTACAGCCCCAGCATTTT. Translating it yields CASSLFGQGLQPQHF.

CDR3 DNA sequence: TGTGCCAGCAGCCCGGAGTTTGTTCGATCCTACGAGCAGTTCTTC. Encoded protein: CASSPEFVRSYEQFF. The chain couples TRBV3-1 (or the pseudogene TRBV3-2) to TRBJ2-1; D call uncertain. V lost 4 bases and J lost 10, with 20 bases in between. Germline V gene data show CDR1 as LGHDT and CDR2 as YNNKEL (reference sequence). The CDR3 spans 15 residues.

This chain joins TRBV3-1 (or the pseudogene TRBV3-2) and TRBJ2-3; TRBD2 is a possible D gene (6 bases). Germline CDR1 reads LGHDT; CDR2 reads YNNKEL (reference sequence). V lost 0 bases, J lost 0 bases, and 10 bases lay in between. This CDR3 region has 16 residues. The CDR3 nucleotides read TGTGCCAGCAGCCAAGATGGAGGGGCTAGCACAGATACGCAGTATTTT. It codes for CASSQDGGASTDTQYF.

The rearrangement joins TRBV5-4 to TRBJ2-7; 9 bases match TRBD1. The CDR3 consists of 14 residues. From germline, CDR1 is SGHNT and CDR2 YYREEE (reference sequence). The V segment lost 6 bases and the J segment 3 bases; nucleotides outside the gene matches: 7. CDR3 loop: CASKPGQGIYEQYF. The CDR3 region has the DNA TGTGCCAGCAAACCGGGACAGGGAATCTACGAGCAGTACTTC.

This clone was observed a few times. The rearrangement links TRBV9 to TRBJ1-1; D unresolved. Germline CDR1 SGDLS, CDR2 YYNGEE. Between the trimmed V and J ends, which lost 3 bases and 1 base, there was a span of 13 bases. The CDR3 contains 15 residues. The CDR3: CASSAPGRPNTEAFF. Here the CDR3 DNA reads TGTGCCAGCAGCGCCCCAGGCCGGCCGAACACTGAAGCTTTCTTT.

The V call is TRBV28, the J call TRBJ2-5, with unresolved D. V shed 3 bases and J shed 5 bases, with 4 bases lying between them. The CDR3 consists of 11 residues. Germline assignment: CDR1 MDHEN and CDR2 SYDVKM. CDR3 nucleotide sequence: TGTGCCAGCAGTTTTCAGGAGACCCAGTACTTC. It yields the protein CASSFQETQYF.

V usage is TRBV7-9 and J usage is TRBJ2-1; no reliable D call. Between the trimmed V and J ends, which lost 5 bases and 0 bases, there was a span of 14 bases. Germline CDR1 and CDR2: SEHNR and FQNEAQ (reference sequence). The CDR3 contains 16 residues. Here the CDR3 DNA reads TGTGCCAGCAGCAAAACCGGGTTAACCTCCTACAATGAGCAGTTCTTC. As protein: CASSKTGLTSYNEQFF.

The CDR3 loop reads CASSYSSGDNEQFF. Written as DNA, the CDR3 is TGTGCCAGCAGTTACTCGAGCGGGGACAATGAGCAGTTCTTC. The chain uses TRBV6-6 and TRBJ2-1; TRBD2 agrees at 7 bases. Germline CDR1 and CDR2: MNHNY and SVGAGI (reference sequence). The CDR3 extends over 14 amino acids. J lost 5 bases, V lost 0 bases, and 1 base had no gene match.

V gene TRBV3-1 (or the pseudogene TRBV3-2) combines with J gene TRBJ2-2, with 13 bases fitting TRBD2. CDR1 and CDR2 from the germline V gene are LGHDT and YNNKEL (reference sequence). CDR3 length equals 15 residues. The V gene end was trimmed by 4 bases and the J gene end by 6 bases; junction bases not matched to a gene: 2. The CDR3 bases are TGTGCCAGCAGCCGTGGACTAGCGGGAGCCGGGGAGCTGTTTTTT. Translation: CASSRGLAGAGELFF.

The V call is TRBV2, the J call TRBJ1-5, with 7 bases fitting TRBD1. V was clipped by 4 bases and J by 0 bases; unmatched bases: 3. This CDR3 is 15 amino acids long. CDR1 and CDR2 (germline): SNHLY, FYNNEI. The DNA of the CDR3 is TGTGCCAGCAGTGTATCAGGGGGTAGCAATCAGCCCCAGCATTTT. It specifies CASSVSGGSNQPQHF. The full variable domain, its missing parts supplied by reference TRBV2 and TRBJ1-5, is EPEVTQTPSHQVTQMGQEVILRCVPISNHLYFYWYRQILGQKVEFLVSFYNNEISEKSEIFDDQFSVERPDGSNFTLKIRSTKLEDSAMYFCASSVSGGSNQPQHFGDGTRLSIL.

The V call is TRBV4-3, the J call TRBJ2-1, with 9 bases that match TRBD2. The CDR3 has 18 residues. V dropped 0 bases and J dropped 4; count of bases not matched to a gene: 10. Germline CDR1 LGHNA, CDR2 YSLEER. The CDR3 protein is CASSQDRVRAGGYNEQFF. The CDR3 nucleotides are TGCGCCAGCAGCCAAGATCGAGTTAGGGCGGGAGGGTACAATGAGCAGTTCTTC.

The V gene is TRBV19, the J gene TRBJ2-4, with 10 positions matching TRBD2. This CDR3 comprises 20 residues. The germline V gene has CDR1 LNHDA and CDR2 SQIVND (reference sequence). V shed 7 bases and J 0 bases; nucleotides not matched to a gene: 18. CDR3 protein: CASNSRVGAGGVLAKNIQYF. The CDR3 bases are TGTGCCAGTAACTCACGCGTGGGAGCGGGGGGGGTACTAGCCAAAAACATTCAGTACTTC.

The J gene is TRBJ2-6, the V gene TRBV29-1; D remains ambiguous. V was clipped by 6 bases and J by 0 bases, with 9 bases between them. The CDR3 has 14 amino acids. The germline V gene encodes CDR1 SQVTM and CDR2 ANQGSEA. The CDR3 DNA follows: TGCAGCGTGGCTGCCATCTCTGGGGCCAACGTCCTGACTTTC. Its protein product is CSVAAISGANVLTF. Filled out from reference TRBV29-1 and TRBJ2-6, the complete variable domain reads SAVISQKPSRDICQRGTSLTIQCQVDSQVTMMFWYRQQPGQSLTLIATANQGSEATYESGFVIDKFPISRPNLTFSTLTVSNMSPEDSSIYLCSVAAISGANVLTFGAGSRLTVL.

The CDR3 sequence: CASSSSSGRTGELFF. In DNA form, the CDR3 reads TGTGCCAGCAGCTCCTCTAGCGGGAGGACCGGGGAGCTGTTTTTT. V gene TRBV7-2 combines with J gene TRBJ2-2, with 11 bases lining up with TRBD2. This CDR3 comprises 15 residues. V shed 4 bases, J shed 5 bases, and the junction held 3 bases outside the gene matches. CDR1 SGHTA and CDR2 FQGNSA come from the germline V gene.

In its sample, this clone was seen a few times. DNA of the CDR3: TGTGCCAGCAGTTCAACAGGGTTTCGAGCTTTCTTT. This translates into CASSSTGFRAFF. The genes are TRBV27 and TRBJ1-1, with a weak D call TRBD1 (6 bases). Germline CDR1 and CDR2: MNHEY and SMNVEV (reference sequence). V dropped 4 bases and J dropped 10 bases, with 13 bases sitting between them. This CDR3 spans 12 amino acids.

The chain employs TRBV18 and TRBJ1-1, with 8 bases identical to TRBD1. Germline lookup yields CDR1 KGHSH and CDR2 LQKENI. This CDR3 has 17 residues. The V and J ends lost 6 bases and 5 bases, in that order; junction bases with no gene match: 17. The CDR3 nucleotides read TGTGCCAGCTCGCGGGGGCTGGGGCAGGGGGCGTTGACTGAAGCTTTCTTT. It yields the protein CASSRGLGQGALTEAFF.

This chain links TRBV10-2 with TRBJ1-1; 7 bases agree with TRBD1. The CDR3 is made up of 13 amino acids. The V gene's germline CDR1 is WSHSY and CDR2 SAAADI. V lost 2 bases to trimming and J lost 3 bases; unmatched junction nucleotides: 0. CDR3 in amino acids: CASSERGHTEAFF. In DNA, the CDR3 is TGCGCCAGCAGTGAGAGGGGGCACACTGAAGCTTTCTTT.

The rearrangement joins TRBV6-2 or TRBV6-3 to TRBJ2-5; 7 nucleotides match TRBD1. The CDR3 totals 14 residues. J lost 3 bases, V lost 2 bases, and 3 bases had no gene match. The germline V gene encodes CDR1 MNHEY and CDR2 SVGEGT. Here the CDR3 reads CASSYPGQKETQYF. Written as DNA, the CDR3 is TGTGCCAGCAGTTACCCGGGACAGAAAGAGACCCAGTACTTC.

The CDR3 bases are TGTGCCAGTAGTGAATCTTTCGGGACTGAAGCTTTCTTT. This sequence encodes CASSESFGTEAFF. V and J are TRBV19 and TRBJ1-1; D not resolved. V lost 5 bases to trimming and J lost 5 bases, with 12 bases between them. Looked up from germline, CDR1 is LNHDA and CDR2 is SQIVND (reference sequence). The CDR3 totals 13 residues. Filled out from reference TRBV19 and TRBJ1-1, the complete variable domain reads DGGITQSPKYLFRKEGQNVTLSCEQNLNHDAMYWYRQDPGQGLRLIYYSQIVNDFQKGDIAEGYSVSREKKESFPLTVTSAQKNPTAFYLCASSESFGTEAFFGQGTRLTVV.

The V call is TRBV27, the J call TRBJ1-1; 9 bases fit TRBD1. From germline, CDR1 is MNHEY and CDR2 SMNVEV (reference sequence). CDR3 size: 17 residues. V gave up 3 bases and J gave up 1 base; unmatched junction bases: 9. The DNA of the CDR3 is TGTGCCAGCAGTTTCAAGACAGGGGGTCCCCGGAACACTGAAGCTTTCTTT. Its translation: CASSFKTGGPRNTEAFF.

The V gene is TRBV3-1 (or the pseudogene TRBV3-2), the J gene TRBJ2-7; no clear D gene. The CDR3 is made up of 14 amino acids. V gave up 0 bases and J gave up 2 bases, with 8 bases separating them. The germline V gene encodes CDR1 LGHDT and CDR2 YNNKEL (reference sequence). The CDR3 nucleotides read TGTGCCAGCAGCCAAGAACCAGTCGCCTACGAGCAGTACTTC. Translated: CASSQEPVAYEQYF.

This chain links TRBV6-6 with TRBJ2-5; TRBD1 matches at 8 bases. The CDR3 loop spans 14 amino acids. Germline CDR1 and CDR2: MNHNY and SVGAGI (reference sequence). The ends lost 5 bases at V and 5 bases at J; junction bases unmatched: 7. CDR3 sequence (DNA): TGTGCCAGCAGTACTGGACAGGGCGGTGAGACCCAGTACTTC. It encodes CASSTGQGGETQYF.